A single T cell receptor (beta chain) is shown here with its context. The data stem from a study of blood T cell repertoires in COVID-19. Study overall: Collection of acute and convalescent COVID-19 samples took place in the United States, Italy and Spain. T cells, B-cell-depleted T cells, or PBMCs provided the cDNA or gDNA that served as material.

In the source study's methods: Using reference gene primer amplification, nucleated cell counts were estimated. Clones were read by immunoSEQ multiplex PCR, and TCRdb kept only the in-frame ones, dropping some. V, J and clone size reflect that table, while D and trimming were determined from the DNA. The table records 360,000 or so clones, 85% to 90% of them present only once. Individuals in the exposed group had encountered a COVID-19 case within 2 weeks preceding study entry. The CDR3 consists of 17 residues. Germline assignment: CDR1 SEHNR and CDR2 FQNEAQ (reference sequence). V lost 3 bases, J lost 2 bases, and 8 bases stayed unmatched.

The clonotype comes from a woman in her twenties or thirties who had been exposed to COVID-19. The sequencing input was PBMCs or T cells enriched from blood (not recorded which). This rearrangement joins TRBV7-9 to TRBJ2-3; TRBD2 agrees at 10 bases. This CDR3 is CASSLSSGLALTDTQYF. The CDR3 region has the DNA TGTGCCAGCAGCTTGAGTTCGGGACTAGCGCTCACAGATACGCAGTATTTT.